This T cell receptor beta chain is from a study of blood T cell repertoires in COVID-19. Study-level background: COVID-19 samples collected from the United States, Italy and Spain covered acute and convalescent phases. The cDNA or gDNA used as material had been derived from T cells, B-cell-depleted T cells, or PBMCs.

Those enrolled in Seattle joined during active infection and were followed longitudinally afterward. As processed by the authors: Estimation of nucleated cell counts relied on the amplification of reference gene primers. This table comes from immunoSEQ multiplex PCR, and its TCRdb copy is limited to in-frame clones, with some not included. V and J calls and clone size are given by that table; D and trimming were obtained from the DNA. The sample holds 250,000 to 300,000 clones, less than 90% seen once. The ends were cut back, 2 bases at V and 8 bases at J, with 11 bases in the middle. From germline, CDR1 is GTSNPN and CDR2 SVGIG (reference sequence). The CDR3 spans 12 residues.

Sequenced input: peripheral blood. This chain uses TRBV30 with TRBJ2-3; tentatively, D is TRBD2 (6 bases). The sequence was obtained from a woman between 65 and 79 years old with COVID-19, enrolled during active disease. The CDR3 loop reads CAWSSLASTQYF. CDR3 sequence (DNA): TGTGCCTGGAGTTCACTAGCTTCTACGCAGTATTTT.